These 26 T cell receptor beta chains came from one sample sequenced in a study of CD8 T cells in Susac syndrome. RNA amounts of about 0.5 to 1 ug underwent reverse transcription with random hexamers. TCRdb fed the immunoSEQ multiplex PCR reads into MiXCR, producing one record per CDR3 protein. Seen here are about 100,000 distinct CDR3 sequences, roughly 96% observed once, and the top ten hold less than 0.35%. Sequenced input: CD8+ T cells from PBMCs. The receptors come from a human donor with Susac syndrome.

The chain recombines TRBV18 with TRBJ2-4; D is unresolved. The germline CDR1 and CDR2 sequences are KGHSH and LQKENI. The germline V and J ends were trimmed by 3 bases and 5 bases, with 8 bases remaining between them. This CDR3 has 13 amino acids. The CDR3 region is CASSPQSQNIQYF. CDR3 bases: TGTGCCAGCTCACCGCAGAGCCAAAACATTCAGTACTTC.

V and J are TRBV9 and TRBJ1-2; D gene ambiguous. V was trimmed by 8 bases and J by 8 bases, leaving 16 bases between them. The CDR3 runs 12 residues. The germline gives CDR1 SGDLS, CDR2 YYNGEE. The CDR3 region has the DNA TGTGCCAGTTCCCACCCAGCATTGGGCTACACCTTC. It translates to CASSHPALGYTF.

The V call is TRBV29-1, the J call TRBJ2-7; unclear D gene. The germline V gene encodes CDR1 SQVTM and CDR2 ANQGSEA. The CDR3 runs 15 residues. V lost 4 bases and J lost 2, with 18 bases in between. The DNA for the CDR3 is TGCAGCGTTGGTTCCGGATCTTATCCTACCTACGAGCAGTACTTC. Amino acids: CSVGSGSYPTYEQYF.

The chain couples TRBV20-1 to TRBJ2-5, with 8 bases identical to TRBD2. The junction had 15 bases not matched to a gene; V was cut back by 6 bases and J by 3 bases. The V gene's germline CDR1 is DFQATT and CDR2 SNEGSKA (reference sequence). The CDR3 has 16 residues. The CDR3: CSAPGELAGDEETQYF. The CDR3 DNA reads as TGCAGTGCCCCGGGGGAGCTAGCGGGCGACGAAGAGACCCAGTACTTC.

This clonotype was counted only a few times. V is TRBV9 and J is TRBJ2-3; D is ambiguous. The CDR3 sequence is 14 residues long. Germline CDR1 reads SGDLS; CDR2 reads YYNGEE. The V gene lost 0 bases and the J gene lost 0 bases, with 5 bases spanning the gap. The chain's CDR3 is CASSVALSTDTQYF. CDR3 sequence (DNA): TGTGCCAGCAGCGTAGCTCTAAGCACAGATACGCAGTATTTT. The full variable domain, rest sourced from reference TRBV9 and TRBJ2-3, is DSGVTQTPKHLITATGQRVTLRCSPRSGDLSVYWYQQSLDQGLQFLIQYYNGEERAKGNILERFSAQQFPDLHSELNLSSLELGDSALYFCASSVALSTDTQYFGPGTRLTVL.

This clonotype was found once. The chain joins TRBV20-1 to TRBJ1-1; D is ambiguous. The germline V gene has CDR1 DFQATT and CDR2 SNEGSKA (reference sequence). Trimming stripped 3 bases from V and 0 bases from J, with 11 bases between. The CDR3 covers 14 residues. CDR3 sequence (DNA): TGCAGTGCTAGGCGGCAGCCTATGAACACTGAAGCTTTCTTT. It translates to CSARRQPMNTEAFF.

The gene calls are TRBV20-1 and TRBJ2-7, with D tentatively TRBD1 (6 bases). CDR1 and CDR2 from the germline V gene are DFQATT and SNEGSKA (reference sequence). The V gene lost 3 bases and the J gene lost 2 bases, with 14 bases spanning the gap. This CDR3 has 14 amino acids. CDR3 loop: CSASRGGSAYEQYF. DNA of the CDR3: TGCAGTGCTAGCAGGGGCGGCTCCGCCTACGAGCAGTACTTC.

This clonotype was seen a single time. The J gene is TRBJ1-2, the V gene TRBV10-3, with 9 bases matching TRBD1. The trim removed 6 bases at V and 3 bases at J, leaving 8 bases unmatched. The length of the CDR3 is 15 residues. CDR1 and CDR2 (germline): ENHRY, SYGVKD. In DNA form, the CDR3 reads TGTGCCATCAGAGCCAAACAGGGGGCAGACTATGGCTACACCTTC. It codes for CAIRAKQGADYGYTF.

V is TRBV6-1 and J is TRBJ1-6; 11 bases map to TRBD1. Unmatched junction bases numbered 13, after V lost 5 bases and J lost 7 bases. In germline, CDR1 is MNHNS, CDR2 SASEGT. This CDR3 contains 18 residues. The CDR3 sequence is CASSTGTGGVLINSPLHF. DNA for the CDR3: TGTGCCAGCAGTACCGGGACAGGGGGAGTCCTGATAAATTCACCCCTCCACTTT.

This clonotype was observed once. The chain recombines TRBV28 with TRBJ2-1; D may be TRBD2 (5 bases). CDR3 length: 12 amino acids. V lost 10 bases and J 12 bases, leaving 19 bases between the germline ends. The germline V gene has CDR1 MDHEN and CDR2 SYDVKM. In nucleotides, the CDR3 is TGTGCCACCCAGGCGAGCGGCGCTGTGCAGTTCTTC. Its protein is CATQASGAVQFF. Full variable domain (rest looked up from reference TRBV28 and TRBJ2-1): DVKVTQSSRYLVKRTGEKVFLECVQDMDHENMFWYRQDPGLGLRLIYFSYDVKMKEKGDIPEGYSVSREKKERFSLILESASTNQTSMYLCATQASGAVQFFGPGTRLTVL.

This chain links TRBV12-3 or TRBV12-4 with TRBJ2-2; the D is unclear. Deletions cut 6 bases from V and 6 bases from J, with 14 bases between. The CDR3 consists of 14 residues. The CDR3: CASRAGIESGELFF. The CDR3 coding sequence is TGTGCCAGCAGGGCAGGTATCGAATCCGGGGAGCTGTTTTTT.

The chain has TRBV5-4 and TRBJ1-1; D perhaps matches TRBD1 (5 bases). The CDR3 runs to 13 residues. The germline gives CDR1 SGHNT, CDR2 YYREEE (reference sequence). V lost 6 bases and J lost 5, with 14 bases in between. The CDR3 sequence: CASTRGGWTEAFF. The CDR3 DNA reads TGTGCCAGCACCCGTGGGGGTTGGACTGAAGCTTTCTTT.

The V and J genes are TRBV14 and TRBJ2-1; possibly TRBD2 for D (6 bases). The CDR3 covers 19 residues. Trimming took off 1 base at V and 7 bases at J, with 26 bases between the two ends. Germline lookup yields CDR1 SGHDN and CDR2 FVKESK. CDR3 loop: CASSQVIGPGGMLGNEQFF. CDR3 in DNA: TGTGCCAGCAGCCAAGTAATTGGGCCTGGCGGGATGCTAGGAAATGAGCAGTTCTTC.

The chain recombines TRBV6-6 with TRBJ1-3; 7 nucleotides match TRBD1. Germline trimming cut 6 bases from V and 4 bases from J; bases unmatched to any gene: 6. Germline lookup yields CDR1 MNHNY and CDR2 SVGAGI (reference sequence). This CDR3 comprises 14 residues. In DNA form, the CDR3 reads TGTGCCAGCAGGTCCGGGACAGCCGGAAACACCATATATTTT. Protein product: CASRSGTAGNTIYF.

The chain carries TRBV4-2 and TRBJ2-2; TRBD1 might be the D (7 bases). V was shortened by 3 bases and J by 6 bases, with 17 bases between the two germline ends. This CDR3 region has 16 residues. In germline, CDR1 is LGHNA, CDR2 YNFKEQ. CDR3 sequence: CASSQDSGGGAGELFF. In nucleotides, the CDR3 is TGTGCCAGCAGCCAGGACTCAGGGGGAGGCGCCGGGGAGCTGTTTTTT.

The V gene is TRBV7-3, the J gene TRBJ2-3; 7 bases agree with TRBD2. J lost 3 bases, V lost 2 bases, and 5 bases had no gene match. The length of the CDR3 is 15 residues. From germline, CDR1 is SGHTA and CDR2 FQGTGA. CDR3 protein: CASSLSGGTTDTQYF. In DNA form, the CDR3 reads TGTGCCAGCAGCTTATCGGGGGGAACGACAGATACGCAGTATTTT.

The J gene is TRBJ2-3, the V gene TRBV4-1; D remains unclear. V shed 0 bases and J shed 0 bases, with 4 bases lying between them. The CDR3 totals 14 residues. The germline V gene encodes CDR1 MGHRA and CDR2 YSYEKL. The chain's CDR3 is CASSQERSTDTQYF. The CDR3 DNA reads TGCGCCAGCAGCCAAGAGAGGAGCACAGATACGCAGTATTTT.

The chain joins TRBV29-1 to TRBJ2-1; D ambiguous. V was shortened by 4 bases and J by 6 bases, with 10 bases between the two germline ends. From germline, CDR1 is SQVTM and CDR2 ANQGSEA. The CDR3 contains 12 residues. In nucleotides, the CDR3 is TGCAGCGTTGTGGGCCGCTTCAATGAGCAGTTCTTC. Protein product: CSVVGRFNEQFF.

The chain is built from TRBV5-6 and TRBJ2-7, with TRBD1 identical over 7 bases. With 7 bases clipped from V and 7 bases from J, the junction kept 14 bases outside the gene matches. The CDR3 is 14 residues long. Per germline, CDR1 SGHDT and CDR2 YYEEEE. The CDR3: CASVGRGTSGEQYF. CDR3 nucleotides: TGTGCCAGCGTCGGCAGGGGGACCTCTGGGGAGCAGTACTTC.

The chain couples TRBV20-1 to TRBJ2-1; 7 bases align to TRBD2. The V segment lost 6 bases and the J segment 2 bases; nucleotides outside the gene matches: 10. This CDR3 spans 15 amino acids. CDR1 is DFQATT, CDR2 SNEGSKA, per germline (reference sequence). The chain's CDR3 is CSASPLGGAYNEQFF. DNA of the CDR3: TGCAGTGCCAGCCCCCTGGGGGGGGCCTACAATGAGCAGTTCTTC.

The CDR3 protein is CASRAKGAREQYF. The CDR3 coding sequence is TGTGCCAGCAGGGCAAAGGGGGCGCGGGAGCAGTACTTC. The chain couples TRBV27 to TRBJ2-7, with 7 positions matching TRBD1. Germline trimming cut 6 bases from V and 7 bases from J; bases unmatched to any gene: 9. The CDR3 covers 13 residues. Germline loops: CDR1 MNHEY, CDR2 SMNVEV (reference sequence).

This rearrangement joins TRBV20-1 to TRBJ2-1; D unclear. From germline, CDR1 is DFQATT and CDR2 SNEGSKA (reference sequence). The CDR3 is 12 residues long. V was cut by 6 bases and J by 2 bases, with 8 bases left in between. The CDR3 is CSAPRPYNEQFF. CDR3 sequence (DNA): TGCAGTGCCCCCCGCCCCTACAATGAGCAGTTCTTC.

This chain links TRBV24-1 with TRBJ1-1, with a weak D call TRBD1 (5 bases). From germline, CDR1 is KGHDR and CDR2 SFDVKD. The CDR3 consists of 13 residues. V was shortened by 5 bases and J by 5 bases, with 11 bases between the two germline ends. The DNA for the CDR3 is TGTGCCACCAGTGCCTGGGGGGGGACTGAAGCTTTCTTT. It translates to CATSAWGGTEAFF.

CDR3 residues: CASGSDGGFAGNTIYF. The CDR3 DNA reads as TGTGCCAGCGGCTCAGACGGGGGATTTGCGGGAAACACCATATATTTT. The V and J genes are TRBV9 and TRBJ1-3; weak D call: TRBD1 (5 bases). The length of the CDR3 is 16 residues. CDR1 SGDLS and CDR2 YYNGEE come from the germline V gene. The ends were cut back, 7 bases at V and 4 bases at J, with 21 bases in the middle.

CDR3 sequence (DNA): TGTGCCAGCAGTTACTCCAGGACTAGCGGGTTCCAAGAGACCCAGTACTTC. It specifies CASSYSRTSGFQETQYF. This chain connects TRBV6-5 to TRBJ2-5; 11 bases align to TRBD2. The CDR3 is 17 residues long. V shed 0 bases, J shed 1 base, and the junction held 4 bases outside the gene matches. From germline, CDR1 is MNHEY and CDR2 SVGAGI.

The chain has TRBV29-1 and TRBJ2-7; D tentatively reads TRBD1 or TRBD2 (5 bases each). Germline CDR1 and CDR2: SQVTM and ANQGSEA. The CDR3 consists of 14 residues. Deletions cut 4 bases from V and 2 bases from J, with 15 bases between. CDR3 residues: CSVVEGYGAYEQYF. The CDR3 nucleotides are TGCAGCGTTGTAGAGGGGTACGGGGCCTACGAGCAGTACTTC.